The 32 T cell receptor beta chains given below trace back to one sample, sequenced in a study of read filtering for tumor transcriptome and immune sequencing. Molecular barcoded adaptors covering alpha/delta and beta/gamma chains were used on 400 ng RNA. MiXCR, applied by TCRdb to the reads, yields one record per CDR3 protein. The sample yields tens of thousands of distinct CDR3 sequences, roughly 13% seen once. Sequencing was performed on a population of CD138-negative cells sorted from bone marrow. The receptors were sampled from a donor aged 40 or over with multiple myeloma.

The V and J genes are TRBV29-1 and TRBJ2-2; D unclear. The CDR3 loop spans 12 amino acids. Germline loops: CDR1 SQVTM, CDR2 ANQGSEA. CDR3 DNA sequence: TGCAGTGGTATACAAGGGACCGGGGAGCTGTTTTTT. Translated: CSGIQGTGELFF.

There are a few counts of this clonotype. This chain links TRBV7-8 with TRBJ2-1; 7 positions match TRBD1. This CDR3 region has 14 residues. Per the germline V gene, CDR1 is SGHVS and CDR2 is FQNEAQ. The J segment lost 9 bases and the V segment lost 5 bases, leaving 10 bases of the junction unmatched. Here the CDR3 reads CASSATGRRSEQFF. As DNA, the CDR3 is TGTGCCAGCAGCGCGACAGGGAGACGTAGTGAGCAGTTCTTC.

This clonotype was observed many times. This sequence joins TRBV5-1 and TRBJ2-7; a weak D match, TRBD1 (6 bases). CDR3 length: 13 amino acids. Per germline, CDR1 SGHRS and CDR2 YFSETQ. Deletions cut 4 bases from V and 1 base from J, with 9 bases between. DNA for the CDR3: TGCGCCAGCAGCCTGACAGGATCCTACGAGCAGTACTTC. This sequence encodes CASSLTGSYEQYF.

The chain employs TRBV28 and TRBJ2-1, with TRBD1 as a possible D gene (5 bases). The CDR3 contains 16 residues. V was pared by 7 bases and J by 4 bases, with 20 bases between. CDR1 is MDHEN and CDR2 is SYDVKM in the germline V gene. The CDR3 DNA is TGTGCCAGCATCAGCAGGGCTCCAGGATCTTACAATGAGCAGTTCTTC. It specifies CASISRAPGSYNEQFF.

There are many counts of this clonotype. CDR3 loop: CASSPAYEQYF. CDR3 nucleotide sequence: TGCGCCAGCAGCCCCGCCTACGAGCAGTACTTC. The chain combines TRBV10-2 with TRBJ2-7, with no clear D. Germline lookup yields CDR1 WSHSY and CDR2 SAAADI. V lost 6 bases and J 2 bases, leaving 5 bases between the germline ends. The CDR3 sequence is 11 residues long.

The V gene is TRBV3-1, the J gene TRBJ1-1; no clear D gene. In germline, CDR1 is LGHDT, CDR2 YNNKEL (reference sequence). V lost 1 base and J 7 bases, leaving 10 bases between the germline ends. CDR3 length equals 13 residues. This CDR3 is CASSQGVNLEAFF. The CDR3 DNA reads TGTGCCAGCAGCCAAGGAGTAAACCTTGAAGCTTTCTTT.

This clonotype was seen ten or more times. The rearrangement joins TRBV18 to TRBJ2-2; possibly TRBD1 for D (6 bases). Germline lookup yields CDR1 KGHSH and CDR2 LQKENI. The CDR3 runs 15 residues. The ends were cut back, 5 bases at V and 6 bases at J, with 16 bases in the middle. In DNA, the CDR3 is TGTGCCAGCTCAAGACAGGAACCCAGGGCCGGGGAGCTGTTTTTT. This codes for CASSRQEPRAGELFF.

This clonotype was counted between two and nine times. This chain uses TRBV24-1 with TRBJ2-5; D may correspond to TRBD1 or TRBD2 (5 bases each). The CDR3 is 15 amino acids. Germline V CDR1 and CDR2: KGHDR, SFDVKD. V gave up 4 bases and J gave up 3 bases, with 14 bases separating them. The CDR3 sequence: CATSDPVQGEETQYF. In DNA form, the CDR3 reads TGTGCCACCAGTGACCCAGTCCAGGGAGAAGAGACCCAGTACTTC.

V and J are TRBV29-1 and TRBJ2-2, with D hard to call. V lost 7 bases, J lost 3 bases, and 6 bases lay in between. This CDR3 spans 11 amino acids. The germline V gene has CDR1 SQVTM and CDR2 ANQGSEA. CDR3 amino acids: CSAQDTGELFF. The CDR3 DNA reads as TGCAGCGCCCAGGACACCGGGGAGCTGTTTTTT.

At least ten counts were recorded for this clonotype. The genes are TRBV5-6 and TRBJ2-3; D not certain. From germline, CDR1 is SGHDT and CDR2 YYEEEE. This CDR3 has 12 residues. Trimming left V 4 bases short and J 2 bases short, with 5 bases between. The CDR3 DNA follows: TGTGCCAGCAGCCAGAACACAGATACGCAGTATTTT. Its translation: CASSQNTDTQYF. The variable domain in full, completed from reference TRBV5-6 and TRBJ2-3, reads DAGVTQSPTHLIKTRGQQVTLRCSPKSGHDTVSWYQQALGQGPQFIFQYYEEEERQRGNFPDRFSGHQFPNYSSELNVNALLLGDSALYLCASSQNTDTQYFGPGTRLTVL.

At least ten counts were recorded for this clonotype. V is TRBV3-1 and J is TRBJ2-3; possibly TRBD1 for D (6 bases). Germline V gene sequence: CDR1 LGHDT, CDR2 YNNKEL (reference sequence). V was cut by 4 bases and J by 4 bases, with 9 bases left in between. This CDR3 spans 13 amino acids. The CDR3 reads CASSLQGSDTQYF. The DNA of the CDR3 is TGTGCCAGCAGCCTACAGGGCTCAGATACGCAGTATTTT.

This clonotype was counted many times. This rearrangement joins TRBV6-4 to TRBJ2-1; D is ambiguous. This CDR3 contains 14 residues. The V gene's germline CDR1 is MRHNA and CDR2 SNTAGT. V was trimmed by 3 bases and J by 8 bases, leaving 14 bases between them. The CDR3 protein is CASSEGWADHEQFF. The CDR3, as DNA: TGTGCCAGCAGTGAAGGCTGGGCTGATCATGAGCAGTTCTTC.

There are many counts of this clonotype. An end of the junction differs from the germline gene, which may be a read error. V is TRBV14 and J is TRBJ2-1; a possible D gene is TRBD1 (5 bases). The CDR3 has 12 residues. In germline, CDR1 is SGHDN, CDR2 FVKESK. The DNA of the CDR3 is TGTGCCAGCAGCCAAAATTCAGGGAAAAGGCTCTTC. Translated: CASSQNSGKRLF.

In regard to this clonotype: This may stem from a read error, because a much larger clone lies one nucleotide away. The chain combines TRBV2 with TRBJ2-2, with a weak D call TRBD2 (5 bases). The CDR3 is 11 amino acids. V was cut by 8 bases and J by 7 bases, with 8 bases left in between. Germline loops: CDR1 SNHLY, CDR2 FYNNEI. CDR3 sequence reads: CASRGYGELFF. The CDR3, as DNA: TGTGCCAGCCGAGGGTACGGGGAGCTGTTTTTT.

This clonotype has ten or more counts. This rearrangement joins TRBV12-3 or TRBV12-4 to TRBJ2-6; 9 nucleotides match TRBD1. Germline trimming cut 5 bases from V and 3 bases from J; bases unmatched to any gene: 5. The CDR3 sequence is 16 residues long. CDR3 bases: TGTGCCAGCAGTCCACAGGGGGCAGATGGGGCCAACGTCCTGACTTTC. This encodes CASSPQGADGANVLTF.

CDR3 DNA sequence: TGTGCCAGCAGCCCGCATAGCGGGTCCTACGAGCAGTACTTC. Residues: CASSPHSGSYEQYF. The chain employs TRBV11-2 and TRBJ2-7, with 7 nucleotides matching TRBD2. The CDR3 covers 14 residues. The V and J ends lost 5 bases and 1 base, in that order; junction bases with no gene match: 5. Germline lookup yields CDR1 SGHAT and CDR2 FQNNGV.

Ten or more counts support this clonotype. The chain recombines TRBV5-1 with TRBJ2-1, with D maybe TRBD1 (6 bases). The CDR3 covers 15 residues. Germline lookup yields CDR1 SGHRS and CDR2 YFSETQ. V shed 0 bases and J shed 4 bases, with 11 bases lying between them. The CDR3 sequence is CASSLEGHQYNEQFF. The CDR3 DNA follows: TGCGCCAGCAGCTTGGAGGGACACCAGTACAATGAGCAGTTCTTC.

A few counts support this clonotype. This chain joins TRBV5-1 and TRBJ1-1; possibly TRBD1 for D (5 bases). There are 14 residues in the CDR3. Germline loops: CDR1 SGHRS, CDR2 YFSETQ. Trimming removed 5 bases from V and 2 bases from J, with 13 bases in between. CDR3 bases: TGCGCCAGCAGTTGTCAGGGACCCAACACTGAAGCTTTCTTT. Translating gives CASSCQGPNTEAFF.

In regard to this clonotype: The final CDR3 position lacks the conserved phenylalanine or tryptophan, pointing to a likely read error. The DNA is omitted, as the CDR3 cannot be located on it reliably, and the CDR3 follows TCRdb's listing. The V and J genes are TRBV7-8 and TRBJ2-1; the table calls TRBD1, which could not be checked here. Germline values: CDR1 SGHVS, CDR2 FQNEAQ. The CDR3 has 12 amino acids, counting both end residues. The CDR3: CASSPGGLLLVY.

The chain combines TRBV19 with TRBJ2-7; possible D gene TRBD2, 5 bases. There are 14 residues in the CDR3. CDR1 is LNHDA, CDR2 SQIVND, per germline (reference sequence). Between the trimmed V and J ends, which lost 5 bases and 3 bases, there was a span of 14 bases. The CDR3: CASSPPSGVYEQYF. The CDR3 DNA reads as TGTGCCAGTAGTCCGCCTTCCGGGGTCTACGAGCAGTACTTC. Full variable domain (rest looked up from reference TRBV19 and TRBJ2-7): DGGITQSPKYLFRKEGQNVTLSCEQNLNHDAMYWYRQDPGQGLRLIYYSQIVNDFQKGDIAEGYSVSREKKESFPLTVTSAQKNPTAFYLCASSPPSGVYEQYFGPGTRLTVT.

The table lists this clonotype with a few counts. The chain is built from TRBV3-1 and TRBJ2-1; 10 bases match TRBD2. V trimming: 5 bases; J trimming: 9 bases; junction bases outside the gene matches: 4. The CDR3 extends over 13 amino acids. Germline assignment: CDR1 LGHDT and CDR2 YNNKEL (reference sequence). The CDR3 is CASSKGLASEQFF. The CDR3 region has the DNA TGTGCCAGCAGCAAGGGACTAGCGAGTGAGCAGTTCTTC.

Points on this clonotype: This may stem from a read error, because a much larger clone lies one nucleotide away. The rearrangement joins TRBV5-1 to TRBJ2-5; 10 bases align to TRBD2. Losses at the gene ends were 1 base for V and 4 bases for J; bases not matched to a gene: 10. CDR1 is SGHRS and CDR2 is YFSETQ in the germline V gene. CDR3 length: 17 amino acids. The CDR3 spells CASSLNLAGAGRETQYF. The DNA of the CDR3 is TGCGCCAGCAGCTTGAACCTAGCGGGAGCGGGGAGAGAGACCCAGTACTTC.

This clonotype was found many times. This chain links TRBV15 with TRBJ1-6, with no clear D. Germline values: CDR1 LNHNV, CDR2 YYDKDF (reference sequence). This CDR3 comprises 13 residues. The V gene lost 0 bases and the J gene lost 10 bases, with 7 bases spanning the gap. As DNA, the CDR3 is TGTGCCACCAGCAGAGATCATCGGTCACCCCTCCACTTT. It yields the protein CATSRDHRSPLHF.

Concerning this clonotype: Possible read error: a much larger clone is one base away. The V gene is TRBV29-1, the J gene TRBJ2-1, with a weak D call TRBD2 (6 bases). The CDR3 consists of 12 residues. Germline lookup yields CDR1 SQVTM and CDR2 ANQGSEA. DNA for the CDR3: TGCAGCGTTTCGGGGTCCTCGGGAGAGCAGCTCTTC. Translated, it gives CSVSGSSGEQLF.

This clonotype was observed many times. The chain joins TRBV5-1 to TRBJ2-1, with D perhaps matching TRBD1 or TRBD2 (6 bases each). Between the trimmed V and J ends, which lost 0 bases and 5 bases, there was a span of 9 bases. The CDR3 spans 14 residues. Germline lookup yields CDR1 SGHRS and CDR2 YFSETQ. The CDR3 nucleotides read TGCGCCAGCAGCTTGGCGGGGGCCCACAATGAGCAGTTCTTC. It specifies CASSLAGAHNEQFF.

This clonotype was detected only a few times. The J gene is TRBJ1-1, the V gene TRBV7-2; D unclear. This CDR3 has 13 residues. V lost 1 base and J lost 3, with 6 bases in between. Germline loops: CDR1 SGHTA, CDR2 FQGNSA. The DNA for the CDR3 is TGTGCCAGCAGCTTAGTTGGGGACACTGAAGCTTTCTTT. This codes for CASSLVGDTEAFF.

The J gene is TRBJ2-1, the V gene TRBV19; D is undetermined. The CDR3 consists of 15 residues. The V gene's germline CDR1 is LNHDA and CDR2 SQIVND (reference sequence). Trimming pared 4 bases from V and 3 bases from J, leaving 13 bases between. DNA for the CDR3: TGTGCCAGTAGTAGCCAAAGTGCAGGCTACAATGAGCAGTTCTTC. It yields the protein CASSSQSAGYNEQFF.

This clonotype was detected ten times or more. The V call is TRBV2, the J call TRBJ2-7, with 10 bases that match TRBD1. Trimming took 7 bases from V and 2 from J; bases not matched to a gene: 5. The CDR3 contains 14 residues. Germline CDR1 reads SNHLY; CDR2 reads FYNNEI. CDR3 sequence: CASKGDRGPYEQYF. The CDR3 DNA sequence: TGTGCCAGCAAGGGGGACAGGGGTCCCTACGAGCAGTACTTC.

This clonotype was detected many times. V gene TRBV7-9 combines with J gene TRBJ2-1, with 7 bases that match TRBD2. The germline V gene has CDR1 SEHNR and CDR2 FQNEAQ (reference sequence). With 4 bases clipped from V and 4 bases from J, the junction kept 7 bases outside the gene matches. The CDR3 loop spans 15 amino acids. The CDR3 reads CASSSSALAYNEQFF. In DNA form, the CDR3 reads TGTGCCAGCAGCTCGTCGGCACTAGCGTACAATGAGCAGTTCTTC.

This clonotype appeared many times. This rearrangement joins TRBV25-1 to TRBJ1-5; 8 bases are shared with TRBD1. The CDR3 extends over 16 amino acids. The trim removed 4 bases at V and 4 bases at J, leaving 9 bases unmatched. CDR1 is MGHDK and CDR2 is SYGVNS in the germline V gene. The CDR3 DNA reads TGTGCCAGCAGTGGATCCAGGGGGCCATCAAATCAGCCCCAGCATTTT. Translation gives CASSGSRGPSNQPQHF.

Regarding this clonotype: An end of the junction differs from the germline gene, which may be a read error. The genes are TRBV6-2 or TRBV6-3 and TRBJ2-7, with no clear D. Germline CDR1 and CDR2: MNHEY and SVGEGT. The CDR3 consists of 12 residues. For the CDR3, the DNA is TGTGCCAGCAGTCTTCAGATCTACGAGCAGCACTTC. Residues: CASSLQIYEQHF.

Remarks on this clonotype: This may come from a read error, since a much larger clone is one base off. This chain connects TRBV9 to TRBJ2-1, with 15 bases matching TRBD2. Germline trimming cut 3 bases from V and 9 bases from J; bases unmatched to any gene: 10. The length of the CDR3 is 17 residues. Germline V gene sequence: CDR1 SGDLS, CDR2 YYNGEE. Written as DNA, the CDR3 is TGTGCCAGCAGCGGAGGGACTAGCGGGAGGTCCGTCAGTGAGCAGTTCTTC. Translating gives CASSGGTSGRSVSEQFF.